This is a list of T cell receptor beta chains from one sample in a study of T cell responses to AZD1222 COVID-19 vaccine. Profiling relied on immunoSEQ multiplex PCR, and the TCRdb table lists in-frame clones only, not all of them. The sample yields under 35,000 clones, roughly 90% seen once. Specimen: peripheral blood, collected 28 days after the second AZD1222 dose. The receptors were sampled from an adult who received the AZD1222 COVID-19 vaccine. Each CDR3 is given with its conserved first and last residue. The D gene is left open where the match is weak. The size entry is marked missing in some rows and otherwise reads once, few, many or a size class.

>TRBJ1-1|-|TRBV19|-
TGTGCCAGTTTTAACTCCGGGGAAACTGAAGCTTTCTTT
CASFNSGETEAFF
>TRBJ2-5|-|TRBV28|few
TGTGCCAGCAGTTTACTTGGGCTGGACCAAGAGACCCAGTACTTC
CASSLLGLDQETQYF
>TRBJ2-5|-|TRBV9|-
TGTGCCAGCAGCGTAGGGGTTGAGGAGACCCAGTACTTC
CASSVGVEETQYF
>TRBJ1-5|-|TRBV28|-
TGTGCCACCTCAGACCAGCCCCAGCATTTT
CATSDQPQHF
>TRBJ1-2|-|TRBV7-9|-
TGTGCCAGCAGCTTTAAAGGGTCTGGCCTGGGAGATGGCTACACCTTC
CASSFKGSGLGDGYTF
>TRBJ2-5|-|TRBV20-1|-
TGCAGTGCTAGAGACACAGAGACCCAGTACTTC
CSARDTETQYF
>TRBJ2-2|TRBD2|TRBV19|-
TGTGCCAGTAGTATAACGGGGGGAAACACCGGGGAGCTGTTTTTT
CASSITGGNTGELFF
>TRBJ1-2|-|TRBV2|-
TGTGCCAGCAGGCAGGCCATAGCTAACTATGGCTACACCTTC
CASRQAIANYGYTF
>TRBJ2-2|TRBD1|TRBV5-1|-
TGCGCCAGCAGCCACGGACAGGGGGCGGGTACCGGGGAGCTGTTTTTT
CASSHGQGAGTGELFF
>TRBJ2-2|-|TRBV5-1|few
TGCGCCAGCGGGACGACTGATGCCACCGGGGAGCTGTTTTTT
CASGTTDATGELFF
>TRBJ1-1|-|TRBV25-1|-
TGTGCCAGCAGTGAATTAGGGGGGAACACTGAAGCTTTCTTT
CASSELGGNTEAFF
>TRBJ1-6|-|TRBV3-1/TRBV3-2|-
TGTGCCAGCAGCCCGGGAGTTTCACCCCTCCACTTT
CASSPGVSPLHF
>TRBJ1-1|-|TRBV3-1/TRBV3-2|-
TGTGCCAGCACCCAGGGTCCTTTGAACACTGAAGCTTTCTTT
CASTQGPLNTEAFF
>TRBJ2-5|-|TRBV18|-
TGTGCCAGCTCACCCCGACAGAACCAAGAGACCCAGTACTTC
CASSPRQNQETQYF
>TRBJ2-1|-|TRBV6-2/TRBV6-3|-
TGTGCCAGCAGTTTCTCAGGGGTAGTAGAAAAGTTCTTC
CASSFSGVVEKFF
>TRBJ1-2|TRBD1|TRBV7-8|-
TGTGCCAGCAGCTCGGACAGGGGGAGCCTTCGCCGCCATGGCTACACCTTC
CASSSDRGSLRRHGYTF
>TRBJ1-1|-|TRBV10-3|-
TGTGCCACCTCGGCGGGGAATTTACTGAGCACTGAAGCTTTCTTT
CATSAGNLLSTEAFF
>TRBJ2-2|TRBD2|TRBV4-3|-
TGCGCCAGCAGCCAAGAAGGACTAGCGCTGGCCGGGGAGCTGTTTTTT
CASSQEGLALAGELFF
>TRBJ1-1|-|TRBV4-1|-
TGCGCCAGCAGCCAGATAATGAGGAGATATGAAGCTTTCTTT
CASSQIMRRYEAFF
>TRBJ1-5|-|TRBV6-5|once
TGTGCCAGTGGGATCGACAGGTATCAGCCCCAGCATTTT
CASGIDRYQPQHF
>TRBJ1-5|-|TRBV19|-
TGTGCCAGTAGTGGGTACAGGGTGGGCAATCAGCCCCAGCATTTT
CASSGYRVGNQPQHF
>TRBJ2-3|-|TRBV27|once
TGTGCCACCAAACGGGGGTTCGGAGATACGCAGTATTTT
CATKRGFGDTQYF
>TRBJ2-3|-|TRBV2|-
TGTGCCAGCATGCTGGATACGCAGTATTTT
CASMLDTQYF
>TRBJ2-3|-|TRBV7-9|-
TGTGCCAGCAGCTCACTTACAGGGCTAGATACGCAGTATTTT
CASSSLTGLDTQYF
>TRBJ1-2|-|TRBV4-3|-
TGCGCCAGCAGCCAAGGACTTACGGACAGCTATGGCTACACCTTC
CASSQGLTDSYGYTF
>TRBJ2-1|-|TRBV18|-
TGTGCCAGCTCACCTGGGACTTCAGGTAATGAGCAGTTCTTC
CASSPGTSGNEQFF